Following are 15 T cell receptor beta chains from one sample sequenced in a study of a mutant IDH1 vaccine in newly diagnosed glioma. As to time point: baseline, week 1 (first vaccination visit). Indicated treatment: pre-vaccination baseline after standard-of-care therapy. Libraries were prepared by immunoSEQ multiplex PCR; TCRdb keeps only in-frame clonotypes and omits some of them. Of about 88,000 clones listed, roughly four fifths were seen once; the top ten hold about 5.2%. The sample consisted of PBMCs, taken from a glioma patient treated with radiotherapy, temozolomide or both. These receptors were obtained from a man aged 35-49 years with glioma. Some clones in this sample may be carry-over from other donors' samples.

This chain uses TRBV6-5 with TRBJ2-1; TRBD1 matches 7 bases. Germline V CDR1 and CDR2: MNHEY, SVGAGI. This CDR3 is built from 13 residues. J was trimmed by 13 bases and V by 0 bases; bases with no gene match: 6. The CDR3 loop is CASSYSTQGVQFF. In DNA, the CDR3 is TGTGCCAGCAGTTACTCGACCCAGGGGGTTCAGTTCTTC.

The gene calls are TRBV7-9 and TRBJ2-7; tentatively, D is TRBD2 (5 bases). CDR1 is SEHNR, CDR2 FQNEAQ, per germline (reference sequence). This CDR3 spans 14 amino acids. V shed 0 bases and J shed 0 bases, with 6 bases lying between them. DNA for the CDR3: TGTGCCAGCAGCTTAGCTGGAGGCTCCTACGAGCAGTACTTC. Translation gives CASSLAGGSYEQYF.

This clone was seen a handful of times. The rearrangement links TRBV7-2 to TRBJ1-2; the D is unclear. The V gene's germline CDR1 is SGHTA and CDR2 FQGNSA. Trimming removed 5 bases from V and 8 bases from J, with 9 bases in between. CDR3 length equals 11 residues. CDR3 DNA sequence: TGTGCCAGCAGCCCAGCGGGGGGCTACACCTTC. Amino acids: CASSPAGGYTF.

The count of this clone is one. The chain has TRBV30 and TRBJ2-1, with 13 bases fitting TRBD2. The ends lost 7 bases at V and 8 bases at J; junction bases unmatched: 2. CDR1 GTSNPN and CDR2 SVGIG come from the germline V gene (reference sequence). The CDR3 extends over 12 amino acids. The CDR3 DNA sequence: TGTGCCTCGACTAGCGGGGGGCATGAGCAGTTCTTC. Translation: CASTSGGHEQFF.

The V and J genes are TRBV6-5 and TRBJ1-1; D is possibly TRBD1 (5 bases). The CDR3 length is 14 residues. Germline V gene sequence: CDR1 MNHEY, CDR2 SVGAGI. With 4 bases removed from V and 2 bases from J, the gap between germline ends came to 11 bases. CDR3 region: CASSSPRGNTEAFF. Written as DNA, the CDR3 is TGTGCCAGCAGTTCACCAAGGGGCAACACTGAAGCTTTCTTT.

The chain carries TRBV13 and TRBJ1-6; D unresolved. The CDR3 loop spans 15 amino acids. Trimming took off 0 bases at V and 7 bases at J, with 10 bases between the two ends. Per the germline V gene, CDR1 is PRHDT and CDR2 is FYEKMQ (reference sequence). This chain's CDR3 is CASSLGGLGNSPLHF. The CDR3 nucleotides read TGTGCCAGCAGCTTAGGCGGGTTAGGGAATTCACCCCTCCACTTT.

This clone came up once. The rearrangement uses TRBV10-1 and TRBJ2-3; D ambiguous. This CDR3 is 15 amino acids long. Per germline, CDR1 WNHNN and CDR2 SYGVQD (reference sequence). V lost 3 bases, J lost 0 bases, and 10 bases lay in between. The CDR3, as DNA: TGCGCCAGCAGTGATAGTCCAGTTAGCACAGATACGCAGTATTTT. This codes for CASSDSPVSTDTQYF.

The table lists this clone with a count of one. The rearrangement uses TRBV25-1 and TRBJ2-2; 8 bases are shared with TRBD2. V trimming: 8 bases; J trimming: 6 bases; junction bases outside the gene matches: 11. The germline V gene encodes CDR1 MGHDK and CDR2 SYGVNS. The CDR3 has 15 residues. This CDR3 reads CASSLAGGGAGELFF. CDR3 sequence (DNA): TGTGCCAGCTCCCTCGCCGGGGGGGGCGCCGGGGAGCTGTTTTTT.

V and J are TRBV20-1 and TRBJ1-1; the D is unclear. V was cut by 1 base and J by 4 bases, with 4 bases left in between. The CDR3 is made up of 11 amino acids. Looked up from germline, CDR1 is DFQATT and CDR2 is SNEGSKA (reference sequence). The CDR3 bases are TGCAGTGCTAGAGCCATCACTGAAGCTTTCTTT. Its translation: CSARAITEAFF.

This rearrangement joins TRBV5-1 to TRBJ2-3; TRBD2 matches 7 bases. The V gene end was trimmed by 4 bases and the J gene end by 7 bases; junction bases not matched to a gene: 12. Germline values: CDR1 SGHRS, CDR2 YFSETQ. The CDR3 has 15 residues. The CDR3 region has the DNA TGCGCCAGCAGCCCCACTAGCGCGTCCACTCATACGCAGTATTTT. Its protein is CASSPTSASTHTQYF.

The chain recombines TRBV19 with TRBJ1-1, with D uncertain. V lost 5 bases and J lost 6, with 16 bases in between. The germline V gene encodes CDR1 LNHDA and CDR2 SQIVND (reference sequence). The CDR3 sequence is 14 residues long. The CDR3: CASSWGGGYAEAFF. The CDR3 DNA reads TGTGCCAGTAGTTGGGGAGGAGGTTATGCTGAAGCTTTCTTT.

The chain employs TRBV25-1 and TRBJ1-1; weak D call: TRBD1 (6 bases). This CDR3 spans 16 amino acids. Germline V gives CDR1 MGHDK, CDR2 SYGVNS. V dropped 5 bases and J dropped 1 base, with 17 bases sitting between them. The CDR3 DNA is TGTGCCAGCAGTACAGGGTTAAGGGTTAAGAACACTGAAGCTTTCTTT. Protein: CASSTGLRVKNTEAFF.

The chain combines TRBV6-5 with TRBJ2-2; D call uncertain. The CDR3 contains 12 residues. CDR1 is MNHEY and CDR2 is SVGAGI in the germline V gene. The V end lost 6 bases, the J end lost 9 bases, and 11 bases lay between the germline ends. The CDR3 region has the DNA TGTGCCAGCAGCCCCTCGTTGCGGGAGCTGTTTTTT. Translating gives CASSPSLRELFF.

The rearrangement uses TRBV10-3 and TRBJ1-1, with D perhaps TRBD1 (5 bases). Germline V gene data show CDR1 as ENHRY and CDR2 as SYGVKD. The CDR3 runs to 13 residues. Trimming shortened V by 8 bases and J by 1 base, and 11 bases separated the two germline ends. The CDR3 bases are TGTGCCATCGGATTGGGGGGGAACACTGAAGCTTTCTTT. Residues: CAIGLGGNTEAFF.

This chain connects TRBV6-5 to TRBJ2-3, with D uncertain. The ends were cut back, 4 bases at V and 2 bases at J, with 16 bases in the middle. Germline V gene data show CDR1 as MNHEY and CDR2 as SVGAGI. This CDR3 has 16 residues. The DNA for the CDR3 is TGTGCCAGCAGTTCATCCCTCAGCCCTAACACAGATACGCAGTATTTT. This translates into CASSSSLSPNTDTQYF.